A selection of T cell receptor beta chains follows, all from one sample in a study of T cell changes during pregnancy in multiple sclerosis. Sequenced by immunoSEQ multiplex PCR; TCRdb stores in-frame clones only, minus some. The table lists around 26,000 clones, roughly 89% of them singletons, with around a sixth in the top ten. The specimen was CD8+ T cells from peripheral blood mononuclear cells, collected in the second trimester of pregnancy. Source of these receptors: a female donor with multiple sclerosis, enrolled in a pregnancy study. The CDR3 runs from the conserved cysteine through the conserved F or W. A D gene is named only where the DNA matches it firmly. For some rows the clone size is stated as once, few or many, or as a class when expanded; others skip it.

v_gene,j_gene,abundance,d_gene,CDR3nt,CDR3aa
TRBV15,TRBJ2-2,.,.,TGTGCCACCAGCTTTAGGGGAAGGAGATACACCGGGGAGCTGTTTTTT,CATSFRGRRYTGELFF
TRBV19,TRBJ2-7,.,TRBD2,TGTGCCAGTAGGTTAGCGGGACTAAGCGGCGAGCAGTACTTC,CASRLAGLSGEQYF
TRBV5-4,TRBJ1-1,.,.,TGTGCCAGCAGCTTGGCGGGAGGGGGCACTGAAGCTTTCTTT,CASSLAGGGTEAFF
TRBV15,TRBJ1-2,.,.,TGTGCCACCAGCAGAGGCCCCCGAGGGCTAAACTATGGCTACACCTTC,CATSRGPRGLNYGYTF
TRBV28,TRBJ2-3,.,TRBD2,TGTGCCAGCAGTTCCGGAACCGGGACTAGCGGACGCCGGGATACGCAGTATTTT,CASSSGTGTSGRRDTQYF
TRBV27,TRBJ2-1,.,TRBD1,TGTGCCAGCAGTCTCTCCTCGGGACAGGGATACAATGAGCAGTTCTTC,CASSLSSGQGYNEQFF
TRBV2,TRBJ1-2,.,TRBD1,TGTGCCAGCAGTGAAGGGCAGGGGGTGCTTAGCGGCTACACCTTC,CASSEGQGVLSGYTF
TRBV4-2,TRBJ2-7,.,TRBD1,TGTGCCAGCAGCCAAGATGGCAGGGGGACGGACGAGCAGTACTTC,CASSQDGRGTDEQYF
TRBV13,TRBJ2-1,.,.,TGTGCCAGCAGCTTATCAGGGGGGTACAATGAGCAGTTCTTC,CASSLSGGYNEQFF
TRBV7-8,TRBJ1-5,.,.,TGTGCCAGCAGCCCGGGGGGTAGCAATCAGCCCCAGCATTTT,CASSPGGSNQPQHF
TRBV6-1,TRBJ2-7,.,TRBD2,TGTGCCAGCAGTGAAGCGACTAGCGGGAGTGTTTGGTCCTACGAGCAGTACTTC,CASSEATSGSVWSYEQYF
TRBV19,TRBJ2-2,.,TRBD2,TGTGCCAGTAGTATCTTTAGCGGGAGAAACACCGGGGAGCTGTTTTTT,CASSIFSGRNTGELFF
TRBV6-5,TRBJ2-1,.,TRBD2,TGTGCCAGCAGACAAGGGACTAGCGGCTACAATGAGCAGTTCTTC,CASRQGTSGYNEQFF
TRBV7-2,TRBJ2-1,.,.,TGTGCCAGCAGCTTATGGGGACAAGACGGACGCAATGAGCAGTTCTTC,CASSLWGQDGRNEQFF
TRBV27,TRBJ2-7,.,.,TGTGCCAGCAGTTTATCGAGAGCGGCCTCCTACGAGCAGTACTTC,CASSLSRAASYEQYF
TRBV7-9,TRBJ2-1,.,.,TGTGCCAGCAGCTTAGGGACTGGGAATGAGCAGTTCTTC,CASSLGTGNEQFF
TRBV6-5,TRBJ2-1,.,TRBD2,TGTGCCCGAGGGCGGGAGGGCCGGAATGAGCAGTTCTTC,CARGREGRNEQFF
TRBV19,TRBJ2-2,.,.,TGTGCCAGTAGTAGTAGCGGACGGTCCACCGGGGAGCTGTTTTTT,CASSSSGRSTGELFF
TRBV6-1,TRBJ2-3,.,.,TGTGCAGGGGGAGGGCCCGTAGATACGCAGTATTTT,CAGGGPVDTQYF
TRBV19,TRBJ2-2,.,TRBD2,TGTGCCAGTAGTAAGGCTAGCGGGAGTAGGAGCACCGGGGAGCTGTTTTTT,CASSKASGSRSTGELFF
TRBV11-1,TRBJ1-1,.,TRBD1,TGTGCCAGCAGCCCGGCCTCTGGGACAGATCGAGTTTTCTTT,CASSPASGTDRVFF
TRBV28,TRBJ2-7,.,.,TGTGCCAGCAGGGAGCCAGCCTACGAGCAGTACTTC,CASREPAYEQYF
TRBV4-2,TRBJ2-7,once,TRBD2,TGTGCCAGCGCAGGAGGGGCTAGCGGGAGGACGTACGAGCAGTACTTC,CASAGGASGRTYEQYF
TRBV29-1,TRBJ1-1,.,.,TGCAGCGTTTTGACAGGGAACACTGAAGCTTTCTTT,CSVLTGNTEAFF
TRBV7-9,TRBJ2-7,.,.,TGTGCCAGCAGCTTTGTAGGGGGTTCCTACGAGCAGTACTTC,CASSFVGGSYEQYF